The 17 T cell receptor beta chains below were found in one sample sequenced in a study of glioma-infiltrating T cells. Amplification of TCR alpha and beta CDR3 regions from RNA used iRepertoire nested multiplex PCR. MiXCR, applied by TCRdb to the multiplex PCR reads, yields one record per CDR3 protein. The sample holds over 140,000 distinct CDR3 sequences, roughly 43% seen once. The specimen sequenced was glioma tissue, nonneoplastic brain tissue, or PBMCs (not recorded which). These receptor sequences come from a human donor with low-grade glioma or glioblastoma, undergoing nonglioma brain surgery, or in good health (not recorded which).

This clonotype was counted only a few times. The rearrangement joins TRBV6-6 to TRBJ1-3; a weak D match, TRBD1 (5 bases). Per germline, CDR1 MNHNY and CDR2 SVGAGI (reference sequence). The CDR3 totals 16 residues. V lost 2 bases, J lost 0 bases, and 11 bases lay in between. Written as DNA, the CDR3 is TGTGCCAGCAGTTACAGGGGTCCGAACTCTGGAAACACCATATATTTT. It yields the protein CASSYRGPNSGNTIYF.

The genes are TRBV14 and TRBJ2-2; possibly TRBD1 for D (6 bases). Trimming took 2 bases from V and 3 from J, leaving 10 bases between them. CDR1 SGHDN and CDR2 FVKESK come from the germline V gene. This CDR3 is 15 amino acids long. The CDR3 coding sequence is TGTGCCAGCAGCCAAATACAGGGATACACCGGGGAGCTGTTTTTT. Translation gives CASSQIQGYTGELFF.

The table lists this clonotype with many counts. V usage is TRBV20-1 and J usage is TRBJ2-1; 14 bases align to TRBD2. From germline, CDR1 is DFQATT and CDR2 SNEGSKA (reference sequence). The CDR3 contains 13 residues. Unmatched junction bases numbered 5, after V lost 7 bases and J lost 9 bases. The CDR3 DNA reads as TGCAGTGTCAGGACTAGCGGGAGGACTGAGCAGTTCTTC. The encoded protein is CSVRTSGRTEQFF.

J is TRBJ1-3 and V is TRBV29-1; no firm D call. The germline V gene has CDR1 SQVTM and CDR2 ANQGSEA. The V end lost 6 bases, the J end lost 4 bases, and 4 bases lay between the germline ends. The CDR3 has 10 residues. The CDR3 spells CSVEGNTIYF. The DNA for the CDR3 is TGCAGCGTCGAGGGAAACACCATATATTTT. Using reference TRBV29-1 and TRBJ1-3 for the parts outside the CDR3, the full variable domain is SAVISQKPSRDICQRGTSLTIQCQVDSQVTMMFWYRQQPGQSLTLIATANQGSEATYESGFVIDKFPISRPNLTFSTLTVSNMSPEDSSIYLCSVEGNTIYFGEGSWLTVV.

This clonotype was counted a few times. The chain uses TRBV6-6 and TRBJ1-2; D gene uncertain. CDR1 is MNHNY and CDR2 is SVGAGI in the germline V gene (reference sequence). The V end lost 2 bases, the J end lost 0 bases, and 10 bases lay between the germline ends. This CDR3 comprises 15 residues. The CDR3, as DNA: TGTGCCAGCAGTTACAGCCAGATAACTAACTATGGCTACACCTTC. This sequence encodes CASSYSQITNYGYTF.

CDR3 bases: TGTGCCAGCTGGGACAGGGGAGATACGCAGTATTTT. Its translation: CASWDRGDTQYF. This chain uses TRBV27 with TRBJ2-3; TRBD1 matches 10 bases. CDR1 is MNHEY and CDR2 is SMNVEV in the germline V gene (reference sequence). V was pared by 8 bases and J by 5 bases, with 1 base of the junction left unmatched. The CDR3 contains 12 residues.

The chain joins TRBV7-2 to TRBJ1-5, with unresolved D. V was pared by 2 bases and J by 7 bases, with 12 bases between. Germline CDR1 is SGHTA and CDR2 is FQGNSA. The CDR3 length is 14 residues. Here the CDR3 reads CASSLPGIGQPQHF. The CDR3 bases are TGTGCCAGCAGCTTACCGGGGATAGGGCAGCCCCAGCATTTT.

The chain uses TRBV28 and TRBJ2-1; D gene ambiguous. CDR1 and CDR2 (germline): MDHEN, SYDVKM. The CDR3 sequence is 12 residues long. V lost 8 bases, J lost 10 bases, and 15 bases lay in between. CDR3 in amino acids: CASGQYSYEQFF. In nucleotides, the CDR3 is TGTGCCAGCGGGCAGTACTCCTACGAGCAGTTCTTC.

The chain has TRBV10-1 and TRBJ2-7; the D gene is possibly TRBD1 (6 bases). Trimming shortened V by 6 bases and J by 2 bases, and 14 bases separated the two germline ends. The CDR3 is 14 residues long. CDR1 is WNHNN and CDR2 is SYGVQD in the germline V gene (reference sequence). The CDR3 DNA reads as TGCGCCAGCAGCACGGGACAAATTCCCTACGAGCAGTACTTC. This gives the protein CASSTGQIPYEQYF.

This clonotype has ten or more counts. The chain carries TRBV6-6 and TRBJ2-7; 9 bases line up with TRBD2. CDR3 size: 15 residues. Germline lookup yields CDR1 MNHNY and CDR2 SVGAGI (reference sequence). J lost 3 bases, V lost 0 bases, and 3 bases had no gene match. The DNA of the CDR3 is TGTGCCAGCAGTTACTCGGCGGGGGGGGACTACGAGCAGTACTTC. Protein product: CASSYSAGGDYEQYF.

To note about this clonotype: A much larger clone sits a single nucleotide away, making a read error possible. The CDR3: CASCQAGQETQYF. In nucleotides, the CDR3 is TGTGCCAGCTGCCAAGCGGGACAAGAGACCCAGTACTTC. The genes are TRBV3-1 and TRBJ2-5; 7 bases are shared with TRBD2. Looked up from germline, CDR1 is LGHDT and CDR2 is YNNKEL (reference sequence). The CDR3 loop spans 13 amino acids.

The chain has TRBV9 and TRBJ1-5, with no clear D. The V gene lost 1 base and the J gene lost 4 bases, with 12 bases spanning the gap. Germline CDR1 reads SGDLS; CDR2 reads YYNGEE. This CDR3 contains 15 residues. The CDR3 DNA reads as TGTGCCAGCAGCGTATCTTACAGTAGTAATCAGCCCCAGCATTTT. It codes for CASSVSYSSNQPQHF.

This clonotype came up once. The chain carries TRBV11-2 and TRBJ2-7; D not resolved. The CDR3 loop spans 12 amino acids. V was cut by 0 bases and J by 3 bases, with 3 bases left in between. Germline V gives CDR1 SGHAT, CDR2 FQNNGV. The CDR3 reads CASSLDVYEQYF. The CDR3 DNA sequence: TGTGCCAGCAGCTTAGATGTCTACGAGCAGTACTTC.

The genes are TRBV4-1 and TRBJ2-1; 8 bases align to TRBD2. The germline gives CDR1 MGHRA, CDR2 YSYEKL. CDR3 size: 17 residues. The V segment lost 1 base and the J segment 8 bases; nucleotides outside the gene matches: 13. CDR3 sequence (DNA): TGCGCCAGCAGCCAAGGGCCGGACGGGGGGGCCAGGGATGAGCAGTTCTTC. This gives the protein CASSQGPDGGARDEQFF.

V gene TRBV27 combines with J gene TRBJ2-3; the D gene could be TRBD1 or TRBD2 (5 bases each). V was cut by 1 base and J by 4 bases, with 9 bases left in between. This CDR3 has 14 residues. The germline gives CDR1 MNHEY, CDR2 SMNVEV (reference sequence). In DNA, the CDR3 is TGTGCCAGCAGTTTATTAACGGGACCAGATACGCAGTATTTT. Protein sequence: CASSLLTGPDTQYF.

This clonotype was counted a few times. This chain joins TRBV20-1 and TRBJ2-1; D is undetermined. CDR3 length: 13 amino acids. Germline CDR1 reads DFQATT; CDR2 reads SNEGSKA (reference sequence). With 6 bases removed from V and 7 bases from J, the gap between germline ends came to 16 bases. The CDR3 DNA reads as TGCAGTGCCGGCCCCCAGAGGCGGAATGAGCAGTTCTTC. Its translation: CSAGPQRRNEQFF.

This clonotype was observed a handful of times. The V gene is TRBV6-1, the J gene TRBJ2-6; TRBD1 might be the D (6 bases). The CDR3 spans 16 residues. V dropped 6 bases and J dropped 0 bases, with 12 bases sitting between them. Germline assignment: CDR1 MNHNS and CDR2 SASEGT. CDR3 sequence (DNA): TGTGCCAGCAGCCAGGGACACAACTCTGGGGCCAACGTCCTGACTTTC. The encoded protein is CASSQGHNSGANVLTF.